This TCR beta chain was recovered during a study of T cell responses to AZD1222 COVID-19 vaccine. The overall study: Second doses were pooled across both intervals (about 4 or about 12 weeks). Findings of the study overall: Dominant CD4 TCR responses targeted spike regions 160-218 and 743-854. Unmutated regions of variants are reportedly targeted by nearly half of spike-specific TCRs. The number of AZD1222 recipients seropositive at baseline was only five or six.

Concerning this clone: Its cognate antigen is unknown.

J gave up 1 base and V 5 bases, and 4 bases lay outside the gene matches. The length of the CDR3 is 14 residues. Germline CDR1 and CDR2: PRHDT and FYEKMQ (reference sequence). Repertoires were generated with immunoSEQ multiplex PCR, while TCRdb's copy carries only in-frame clones and drops some. This table holds about 83,000 clones, 80% to 90% found once. The sequence was obtained from an adult in good health. The V and J genes are TRBV13 and TRBJ1-1; 7 bases are shared with TRBD1. The material was peripheral blood, obtained on day 0 of AZD1222 vaccination. The CDR3 DNA follows: TGTGCCAGCAGCGAACGGACAGGGAACACTGAAGCTTTCTTT. Protein product: CASSERTGNTEAFF.